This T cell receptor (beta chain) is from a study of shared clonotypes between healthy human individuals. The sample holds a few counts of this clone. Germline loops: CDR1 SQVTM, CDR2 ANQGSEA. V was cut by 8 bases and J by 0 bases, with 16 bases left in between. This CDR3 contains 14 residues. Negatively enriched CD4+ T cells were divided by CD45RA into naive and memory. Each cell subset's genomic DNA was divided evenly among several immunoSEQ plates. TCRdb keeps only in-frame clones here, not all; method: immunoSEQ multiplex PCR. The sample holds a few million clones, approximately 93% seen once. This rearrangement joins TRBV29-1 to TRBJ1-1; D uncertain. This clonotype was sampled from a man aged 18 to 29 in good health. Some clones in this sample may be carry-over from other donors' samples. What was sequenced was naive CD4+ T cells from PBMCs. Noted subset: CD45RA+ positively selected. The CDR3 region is CSLTRSTVNTEAFF. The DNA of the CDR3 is TGCAGCCTCACACGAAGCACTGTGAACACTGAAGCTTTCTTT.